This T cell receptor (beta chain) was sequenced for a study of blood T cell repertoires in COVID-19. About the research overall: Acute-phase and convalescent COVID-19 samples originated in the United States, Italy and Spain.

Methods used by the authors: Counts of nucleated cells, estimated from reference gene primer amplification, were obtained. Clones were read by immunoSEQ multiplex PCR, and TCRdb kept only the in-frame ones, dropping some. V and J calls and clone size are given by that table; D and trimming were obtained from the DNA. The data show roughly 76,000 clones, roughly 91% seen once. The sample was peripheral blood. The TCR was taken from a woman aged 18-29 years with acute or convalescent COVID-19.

The CDR3 DNA reads as TGCGCCAGCAGTGATAGTGAGGGCAATTCACCCCTCCACTTT. Translating gives CASSDSEGNSPLHF. The chain uses TRBV10-2 and TRBJ1-6; D is unclear. V was clipped by 3 bases and J by 7 bases, with 10 bases between them. This CDR3 has 14 residues. The germline CDR1 and CDR2 sequences are WSHSY and SAAADI.